Each of the 30 T cell receptor beta chains below was sequenced from the same sample in a study of T cells in Graves' hyperthyroidism and ophthalmopathy. It was RNA transcripts that yielded the amplified TCR beta CDR3 regions. The HTBI primer set was used in a first-round RT-PCR of the TCR CDR3. A single record per CDR3 protein comes from TCRdb applying MiXCR to the multiplex PCR reads. The sample lists around 600,000 distinct CDR3 sequences, 13% to 15% seen once, with roughly 7% in the top ten. The material sequenced was blood. These TCRs come from a woman aged 18-29 years with Graves' ophthalmopathy.

This clonotype was detected ten times or more. The chain employs TRBV28 and TRBJ2-7, with D perhaps TRBD1 (5 bases). Germline CDR1 MDHEN, CDR2 SYDVKM. This CDR3 comprises 13 residues. The germline V and J ends were trimmed by 6 bases and 4 bases, with 13 bases remaining between them. DNA of the CDR3: TGTGCCAGCAGGCCAGGGCTACGATACGAGCAGTACTTC. The encoded protein is CASRPGLRYEQYF.

This chain links TRBV27 with TRBJ1-2; unclear D gene. Germline lookup yields CDR1 MNHEY and CDR2 SMNVEV (reference sequence). Trimming cost V 0 bases and J 0 bases, with 8 bases left between them. The CDR3 runs to 15 residues. The CDR3 sequence is CASSLSEGANYGYTF. The CDR3 DNA follows: TGTGCCAGCAGTTTATCTGAGGGAGCTAACTATGGCTACACCTTC.

This clonotype was counted many times. V usage is TRBV28 and J usage is TRBJ1-1; 7 nucleotides align to TRBD1. CDR1 MDHEN and CDR2 SYDVKM come from the germline V gene. The CDR3 extends over 16 amino acids. The J segment lost 1 base and the V segment lost 3 bases, leaving 8 bases of the junction unmatched. The CDR3 loop is CASSFRRGRRNTEAFF. The CDR3 DNA sequence: TGTGCCAGCAGTTTTCGAAGGGGGCGTAGGAACACTGAAGCTTTCTTT.

Concerning this clonotype itself: A much larger clone is a single base away; this may be a read error. The rearrangement links TRBV7-9 to TRBJ1-1; D may be TRBD1 (5 bases). Germline V gives CDR1 SEHNR, CDR2 FQNEAQ (reference sequence). The CDR3 extends over 14 amino acids. V dropped 2 bases and J dropped 4 bases, with 11 bases sitting between them. CDR3 DNA sequence: TGTGCCAGCAGCTTATTCAGGAGGGGCACTGAAGCTTTCTTT. This translates into CASSLFRRGTEAFF.

The CDR3 protein is CASSYSRENTDTQYF. The CDR3 region has the DNA TGTGCCAGCAGTTACTCGCGGGAGAACACAGATACGCAGTATTTT. The J gene is TRBJ2-3, the V gene TRBV7-9; 7 bases agree with TRBD2. CDR1 and CDR2 from the germline V gene are SEHNR and FQNEAQ (reference sequence). This CDR3 region has 15 residues. With 6 bases clipped from V and 2 bases from J, the junction kept 8 bases outside the gene matches.

This clonotype was detected ten times or more. The chain couples TRBV9 to TRBJ2-7, with TRBD2 identical over 9 bases. The germline V gene has CDR1 SGDLS and CDR2 YYNGEE. Trimming at V came to 0 bases and at J to 5 bases, leaving 9 bases not matched to a gene. The CDR3 runs to 16 residues. CDR3 amino acids: CASSVGLAASPHEQYF. DNA for the CDR3: TGTGCCAGCAGCGTAGGACTAGCGGCCTCCCCGCACGAGCAGTACTTC. The entire variable domain, with the rest obtained from reference TRBV9 and TRBJ2-7, is as follows: DSGVTQTPKHLITATGQRVTLRCSPRSGDLSVYWYQQSLDQGLQFLIQYYNGEERAKGNILERFSAQQFPDLHSELNLSSLELGDSALYFCASSVGLAASPHEQYFGPGTRLTVT.

This clonotype has at least ten counts. The chain couples TRBV9 to TRBJ2-1; D is undetermined. The CDR3 is 11 amino acids. Per the germline V gene, CDR1 is SGDLS and CDR2 is YYNGEE. The germline V and J ends were trimmed by 1 base and 6 bases, with 2 bases remaining between them. The CDR3 DNA reads TGTGCCAGCAGCGTATCCAATGAGCAGTTCTTC. It codes for CASSVSNEQFF. Complete variable domain (other parts from reference TRBV9 and TRBJ2-1): DSGVTQTPKHLITATGQRVTLRCSPRSGDLSVYWYQQSLDQGLQFLIQYYNGEERAKGNILERFSAQQFPDLHSELNLSSLELGDSALYFCASSVSNEQFFGPGTRLTVL.

This clonotype was seen at least ten times. The chain uses TRBV27 and TRBJ2-1; the D gene is possibly TRBD2 (7 bases). V shed 4 bases and J shed 6 bases, with 13 bases lying between them. The CDR3 runs 14 residues. Per germline, CDR1 MNHEY and CDR2 SMNVEV (reference sequence). The CDR3 DNA follows: TGTGCCAGCAGTTCTAGGGGGGGCCTCAATGAGCAGTTCTTC. Residues: CASSSRGGLNEQFF.

This clonotype was seen repeatedly, ten times or more. This rearrangement joins TRBV7-2 to TRBJ2-3, with D possibly matching TRBD2 (6 bases). V lost 2 bases, J lost 0 bases, and 15 bases lay in between. This CDR3 has 17 amino acids. Germline V gives CDR1 SGHTA, CDR2 FQGNSA. CDR3 sequence reads: CASSLIRAGTSTDTQYF. CDR3 bases: TGTGCCAGCAGCTTAATAAGGGCGGGGACTAGCACAGATACGCAGTATTTT.

This clonotype was counted only a few times. The chain uses TRBV4-3 and TRBJ2-7; D may be TRBD1 (5 bases). The germline V gene encodes CDR1 LGHNA and CDR2 YSLEER. The V gene lost 0 bases and the J gene lost 3 bases, with 12 bases spanning the gap. The CDR3 covers 15 residues. CDR3 coding DNA: TGCGCCAGCAGCCAAGATCGGGCAGGGAACTACGAGCAGTACTTC. Protein sequence: CASSQDRAGNYEQYF.

This clonotype was recorded many times. The chain joins TRBV6-1 to TRBJ1-1; weak D call: TRBD1 (5 bases). The germline CDR1 and CDR2 sequences are MNHNS and SASEGT. The CDR3 has 15 amino acids. V was trimmed by 6 bases and J by 5 bases, leaving 19 bases between them. The CDR3 here is CASSDQFWGSTEAFF. CDR3 DNA sequence: TGTGCCAGCAGCGATCAATTCTGGGGGAGTACTGAAGCTTTCTTT.

As concerns this clonotype: This may come from a read error, since a much larger clone is one base off. V gene TRBV19 combines with J gene TRBJ2-7, with TRBD1 matching 8 bases. The germline V gene has CDR1 LNHDA and CDR2 SQIVND (reference sequence). V shed 5 bases, J shed 2 bases, and the junction held 11 bases outside the gene matches. This CDR3 is 16 amino acids long. The DNA of the CDR3 is TGTGCCAGTAGTCAACCCTCCGAGACAGGGGCCTACGAGCAGTACTTC. Residues: CASSQPSETGAYEQYF.

The chain recombines TRBV20-1 with TRBJ1-1; D not certain. The CDR3 is 12 residues long. Germline CDR1 reads DFQATT; CDR2 reads SNEGSKA (reference sequence). Deletions cut 4 bases from V and 4 bases from J, with 10 bases between. This CDR3 reads CSANRAVTEAFF. For the CDR3, the DNA is TGCAGTGCTAATCGGGCAGTCACTGAAGCTTTCTTT.

This clonotype was counted many times. The chain has TRBV9 and TRBJ1-6; the D is unclear. Trimming pared 4 bases from V and 18 bases from J, leaving 20 bases between. CDR1 is SGDLS, CDR2 YYNGEE, per germline. The CDR3 covers 13 residues. Written as DNA, the CDR3 is TGTGCCAGCAGCCGAGACCCTCGGGAGAAACCCCACTTT. Amino acids: CASSRDPREKPHF.

In this sample, this clonotype turned up once. A read error may produce the germline difference seen at one junction end. This chain connects TRBV5-4 to TRBJ2-2; D is perhaps TRBD1 (7 bases). This CDR3 contains 15 residues. In germline, CDR1 is SGHNT, CDR2 YYREEE (reference sequence). Here the CDR3 DNA reads TGTGCCAGCAGCTCGCGGGACAGAAGAACCGGGGGGCTGTTTTTT. Protein: CASSSRDRRTGGLFF.

This clonotype was seen only a few times. V gene TRBV25-1 combines with J gene TRBJ2-3, with 7 bases identical to TRBD2. After removal of 5 bases from V and 5 bases from J, the junction contained 7 bases not matched to a gene. This CDR3 has 14 residues. Germline lookup yields CDR1 MGHDK and CDR2 SYGVNS. The CDR3: CASSRGRALDTQYF. CDR3 DNA sequence: TGTGCCAGCAGTAGAGGGAGGGCCTTAGATACGCAGTATTTT.

The chain links TRBV30 to TRBJ2-5, with 8 bases fitting TRBD2. The CDR3 has 17 amino acids. Unmatched junction bases numbered 16, after V lost 5 bases and J lost 2 bases. Germline V gene lookup returns CDR1 GTSNPN and CDR2 SVGIG (reference sequence). CDR3 sequence (DNA): TGTGCCTGGTTGAGGTTGCCCGGGAGGGCCCTACAAGAGACCCAGTACTTC. Its translation: CAWLRLPGRALQETQYF. Variable domain in full (rest from reference TRBV30 and TRBJ2-5): SQTIHQWPATLVQPVGSPLSLECTVEGTSNPNLYWYRQAAGRGLQLLFYSVGIGQISSEVPQNLSASRPQDRQFILSSKKLLLSDSGFYLCAWLRLPGRALQETQYFGPGTRLLVL.

This clonotype was detected many times. V and J are TRBV27 and TRBJ1-5; possible D gene TRBD1, 5 bases. The CDR3 loop spans 17 amino acids. The germline gives CDR1 MNHEY, CDR2 SMNVEV (reference sequence). Trimming left V 6 bases short and J 3 bases short, with 21 bases between. The DNA for the CDR3 is TGTGCCAGCAGGACAACTCATTCCCCGACAGTCAATCAGCCCCAGCATTTT. This gives the protein CASRTTHSPTVNQPQHF.

Only a few counts were recorded for this clonotype. The gene calls are TRBV15 and TRBJ2-2; D is possibly TRBD2 (5 bases). The ends were cut back, 1 base at V and 5 bases at J, with 5 bases in the middle. The CDR3 length is 13 residues. Germline values: CDR1 LNHNV, CDR2 YYDKDF (reference sequence). The CDR3 loop reads CATSRGTTGELFF. As DNA, the CDR3 is TGTGCCACCAGCAGAGGGACTACCGGGGAGCTGTTTTTT.

The table lists this clonotype with many counts. The V and J genes are TRBV18 and TRBJ2-2; the D is unclear. Germline V gene sequence: CDR1 KGHSH, CDR2 LQKENI. This CDR3 has 15 residues. V lost 4 bases, J lost 1 base, and 10 bases lay in between. The CDR3 protein is CASSQSTQNTGELFF. In nucleotides, the CDR3 is TGTGCCAGCTCACAGAGCACCCAGAACACCGGGGAGCTGTTTTTT.

This clonotype was detected many times. The V call is TRBV7-9, the J call TRBJ1-1; D is undetermined. CDR3 length equals 15 residues. V was clipped by 2 bases and J by 1 base, with 11 bases between them. Germline CDR1 is SEHNR and CDR2 is FQNEAQ (reference sequence). CDR3 nucleotide sequence: TGTGCCAGCAGCTTACTGAGGCATTCGAACACTGAAGCTTTCTTT. It yields the protein CASSLLRHSNTEAFF.

This clonotype has ten or more counts. The V and J genes are TRBV5-6 and TRBJ2-7; TRBD2 matches 11 bases. Germline V gives CDR1 SGHDT, CDR2 YYEEEE. V shed 4 bases, J shed 6 bases, and the junction held 15 bases outside the gene matches. This CDR3 is 17 amino acids long. The CDR3 sequence: CASSGGGIGLAGGEQYF. The CDR3 coding sequence is TGTGCCAGCAGCGGAGGGGGGATTGGGCTAGCGGGAGGCGAGCAGTACTTC.

This clonotype was observed many times. The CDR3 region is CASSSSGRAWETQYF. The DNA for the CDR3 is TGTGCCAGCAGCTCAAGCGGGAGGGCGTGGGAGACCCAGTACTTC. The chain employs TRBV27 and TRBJ2-5, with 10 bases that match TRBD2. This CDR3 is 15 amino acids long. CDR1 MNHEY and CDR2 SMNVEV come from the germline V gene (reference sequence). J gave up 5 bases and V 6 bases, and 9 bases lay outside the gene matches.

The chain links TRBV6-2 or TRBV6-3 to TRBJ1-5; unclear D gene. V lost 5 bases and J 3 bases, leaving 14 bases between the germline ends. This CDR3 is built from 15 residues. CDR1 MNHEY and CDR2 SVGEGT come from the germline V gene. CDR3 residues: CASSRHYLFNQPQHF. For the CDR3, the DNA is TGTGCCAGCAGTAGACATTACTTATTCAATCAGCCCCAGCATTTT.

The chain has TRBV5-8 and TRBJ2-1; no clear D gene. This CDR3 spans 15 amino acids. Looked up from germline, CDR1 is SGHTS and CDR2 is YDEGEE. With 0 bases removed from V and 3 bases from J, the gap between germline ends came to 10 bases. In DNA, the CDR3 is TGTGCCAGCAGCTTGGCAGCTGCCCTCTACAATGAGCAGTTCTTC. This codes for CASSLAAALYNEQFF.

This clonotype has a count of ten or more. The J gene is TRBJ1-5, the V gene TRBV2; 8 bases are shared with TRBD1. V was pared by 6 bases and J by 6 bases, with 7 bases of the junction left unmatched. CDR1 and CDR2 (germline): SNHLY, FYNNEI. There are 14 residues in the CDR3. CDR3 amino acids: CASRRQGSGQPQHF. The CDR3 nucleotides read TGTGCCAGCAGAAGACAGGGGAGTGGTCAGCCCCAGCATTTT.

Ten or more counts support this clonotype. The V and J genes are TRBV4-2 and TRBJ2-1, with 13 nucleotides matching TRBD2. Trimming at V came to 1 base and at J to 0 bases, leaving 6 bases not matched to a gene. Germline CDR1 is LGHNA and CDR2 is YNFKEQ. CDR3 length equals 19 residues. CDR3: CASSQGTSGSGSSYNEQFF. The CDR3 coding sequence is TGTGCCAGCAGCCAAGGGACTAGCGGGAGCGGTTCCTCCTACAATGAGCAGTTCTTC.

This clonotype was counted many times. A junction boundary mismatches the germline segment, possibly from a read error. The DNA of the CDR3 is TGTGCTAGCAGCCCCCATACGGGGCTAGTCAATGAGCAGTTCTTC. Encoded protein: CASSPHTGLVNEQFF. The V gene is TRBV7-7, the J gene TRBJ2-1; the D gene could be TRBD1 or TRBD2 (5 bases each). CDR1 and CDR2 from the germline V gene are SSHAT and FNYEAQ (reference sequence). The CDR3 is 15 amino acids. The whole variable domain, remainder taken from reference TRBV7-7 and TRBJ2-1, is GAGVSQSPRYKVTKRGQDVTLRCDPISSHATLYWYQQALGQGPEFLTYFNYEAQPDKSGLPSDRFSAERPEGSISTLTIQRTEQRDSAMYRCASSPHTGLVNEQFFGPGTRLTVL.

This clonotype was counted at least ten times. The genes are TRBV20-1 and TRBJ2-5; 7 bases fit TRBD2. The ends lost 2 bases at V and 4 bases at J; junction bases unmatched: 4. CDR1 and CDR2 from the germline V gene are DFQATT and SNEGSKA (reference sequence). The CDR3 length is 13 residues. CDR3 nucleotides: TGCAGTGCTAGACGACTAGCAGGAGAGACCCAGTACTTC. Encoded protein: CSARRLAGETQYF.

The J gene is TRBJ2-1, the V gene TRBV7-9, with D perhaps TRBD1 (5 bases). V was clipped by 3 bases and J by 9 bases, with 9 bases between them. Germline loops: CDR1 SEHNR, CDR2 FQNEAQ (reference sequence). This CDR3 is built from 12 residues. In DNA form, the CDR3 reads TGTGCCAGCAGCTTGGGGCGGACTGAGCAGTTCTTC. Translating it yields CASSLGRTEQFF.